The present T cell receptor beta chain was sequenced within a study of T cell changes during pregnancy in multiple sclerosis. Clones were read by immunoSEQ multiplex PCR, and TCRdb kept only the in-frame ones, dropping some. Of 75,000 to 95,000 clones in the sample, approximately 90% were seen once. In its sample, this clone was seen once. The CDR3 extends over 15 amino acids. Deletions cut 6 bases from V and 5 bases from J, with 20 bases between. Germline V gene data show CDR1 as MNHEY and CDR2 as SMNVEV (reference sequence). The sequence was collected from a female donor with multiple sclerosis, enrolled in a pregnancy study. The material sequenced was peripheral blood, taken before pregnancy. V and J are TRBV27 and TRBJ2-7; D is possibly TRBD2 (7 bases). For the CDR3, the DNA is TGTGCCAGCAGATTTGGGGGGGCCCTGCAAGACGAGCAGTACTTC. Translation gives CASRFGGALQDEQYF.